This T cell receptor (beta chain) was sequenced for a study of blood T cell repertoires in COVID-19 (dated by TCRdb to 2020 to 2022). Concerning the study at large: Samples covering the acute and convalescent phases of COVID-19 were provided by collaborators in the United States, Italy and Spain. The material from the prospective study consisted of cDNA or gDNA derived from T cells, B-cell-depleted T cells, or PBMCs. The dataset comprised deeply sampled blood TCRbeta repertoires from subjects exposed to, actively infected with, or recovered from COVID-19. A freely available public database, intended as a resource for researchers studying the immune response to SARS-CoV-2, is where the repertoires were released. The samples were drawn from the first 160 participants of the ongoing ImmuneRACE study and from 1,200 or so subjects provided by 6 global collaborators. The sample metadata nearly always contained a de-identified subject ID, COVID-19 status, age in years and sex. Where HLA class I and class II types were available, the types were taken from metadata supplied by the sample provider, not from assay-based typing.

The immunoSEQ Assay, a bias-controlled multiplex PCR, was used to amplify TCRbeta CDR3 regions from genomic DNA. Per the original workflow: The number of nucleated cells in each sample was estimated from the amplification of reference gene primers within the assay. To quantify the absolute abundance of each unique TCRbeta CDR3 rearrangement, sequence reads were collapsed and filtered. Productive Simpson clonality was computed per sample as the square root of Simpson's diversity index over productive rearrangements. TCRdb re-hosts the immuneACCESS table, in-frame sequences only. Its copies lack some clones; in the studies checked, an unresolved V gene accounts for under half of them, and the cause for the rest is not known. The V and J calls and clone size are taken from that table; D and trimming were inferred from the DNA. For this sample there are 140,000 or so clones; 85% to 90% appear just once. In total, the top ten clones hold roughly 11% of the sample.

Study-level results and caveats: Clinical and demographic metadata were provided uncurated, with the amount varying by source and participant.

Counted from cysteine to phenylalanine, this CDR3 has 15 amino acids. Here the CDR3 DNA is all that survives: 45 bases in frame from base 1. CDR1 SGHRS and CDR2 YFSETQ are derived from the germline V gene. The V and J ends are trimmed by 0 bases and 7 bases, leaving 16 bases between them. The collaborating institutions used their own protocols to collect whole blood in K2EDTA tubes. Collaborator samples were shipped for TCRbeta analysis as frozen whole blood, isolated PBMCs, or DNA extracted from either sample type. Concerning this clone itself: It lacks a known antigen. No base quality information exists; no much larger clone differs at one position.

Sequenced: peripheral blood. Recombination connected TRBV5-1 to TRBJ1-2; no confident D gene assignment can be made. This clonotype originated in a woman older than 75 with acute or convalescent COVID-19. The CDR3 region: CASSLDHYSRLGYTF. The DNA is TGCGCCAGCAGCTTGGACCACTATTCAAGGCTTGGCTACACCTTC. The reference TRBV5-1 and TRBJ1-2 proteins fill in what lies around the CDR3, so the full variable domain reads KAGVTQTPRYLIKTRGQQVTLSCSPISGHRSVSWYQQTPGQGLQFLFEYFSETQRNKGNFPGRFSGRQFSNSRSEMNVSTLELGDSALYLCASSLDHYSRLGYTFGSGTRLTVV.